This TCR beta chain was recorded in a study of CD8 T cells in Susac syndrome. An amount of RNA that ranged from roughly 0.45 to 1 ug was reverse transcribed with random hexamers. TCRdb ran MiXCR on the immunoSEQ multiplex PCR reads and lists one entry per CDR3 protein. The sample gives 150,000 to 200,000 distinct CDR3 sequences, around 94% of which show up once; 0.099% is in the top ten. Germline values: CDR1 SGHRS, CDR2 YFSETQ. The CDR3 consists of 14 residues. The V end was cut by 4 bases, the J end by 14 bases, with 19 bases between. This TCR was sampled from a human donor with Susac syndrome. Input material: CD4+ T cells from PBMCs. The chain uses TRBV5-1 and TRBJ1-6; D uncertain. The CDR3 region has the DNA TGCGCCAGCAGCCCTCCGCAAACCGGTGCATCCCTCCACTTT. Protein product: CASSPPQTGASLHF.